These 7 T cell receptor beta chains share one sample of origin, sequenced in a study of blood T cell repertoires in COVID-19. Assay used: immunoSEQ multiplex PCR; TCRdb lists only in-frame clones, some missing. The table lists fewer than 300,000 clones, approximately 85% of them singletons. Sequenced input: peripheral blood. The receptor set was obtained from a human donor with COVID-19, enrolled during active disease. The donor label of this sample is uncertain.

The chain carries TRBV28 and TRBJ2-7, with 11 bases that match TRBD2. V was clipped by 3 bases and J by 2 bases; unmatched bases: 3. The CDR3 runs 15 residues. CDR1 and CDR2 (germline): MDHEN, SYDVKM. For the CDR3, the DNA is TGTGCCAGCAGTTTGATTAGCGGGAGGGCCTACGAGCAGTACTTC. Translated: CASSLISGRAYEQYF.

This clone occurred once. This rearrangement joins TRBV7-8 to TRBJ2-3, with no clear D. Trimming left V 6 bases short and J 2 bases short, with 12 bases between. Per germline, CDR1 SGHVS and CDR2 FQNEAQ. The CDR3 length is 14 residues. Here the CDR3 DNA reads TGTGCCAGCAGTTCCCAGGCCAACACAGATACGCAGTATTTT. Its protein is CASSSQANTDTQYF.

This clone has ten or more counts. The chain joins TRBV5-1 to TRBJ2-1; TRBD1 matches at 7 bases. The CDR3 spans 15 residues. From germline, CDR1 is SGHRS and CDR2 YFSETQ. V lost 4 bases to trimming and J lost 4 bases; unmatched junction nucleotides: 8. This chain's CDR3 is CASSLTGTEYNEQFF. CDR3 sequence (DNA): TGCGCCAGCAGCCTGACCGGGACAGAGTACAATGAGCAGTTCTTC. Full variable domain (remainder filled in from reference TRBV5-1 and TRBJ2-1): KAGVTQTPRYLIKTRGQQVTLSCSPISGHRSVSWYQQTPGQGLQFLFEYFSETQRNKGNFPGRFSGRQFSNSRSEMNVSTLELGDSALYLCASSLTGTEYNEQFFGPGTRLTVL.

This clone came up a few times. The chain has TRBV10-1 and TRBJ1-6; no firm D call. V was clipped by 2 bases and J by 9 bases, with 14 bases between them. This CDR3 comprises 15 residues. Germline CDR1 and CDR2: WNHNN and SYGVQD (reference sequence). The CDR3, as DNA: TGCGCCAGCAGTGAGGAGGAGAACGATTGTTCACCCCTCCACTTT. Translation: CASSEEENDCSPLHF.

This clone showed up just once. This chain connects TRBV29-1 to TRBJ1-2, with 9 bases fitting TRBD1. Germline assignment: CDR1 SQVTM and CDR2 ANQGSEA. CDR3 size: 13 residues. Unmatched junction bases numbered 3, after V lost 4 bases and J lost 3 bases. The CDR3 DNA is TGCAGCGTTGGCAGGACAGGGGACTATGGCTACACCTTC. Protein product: CSVGRTGDYGYTF.

This chain joins TRBV28 and TRBJ1-1; 8 bases map to TRBD1. V was clipped by 6 bases and J by 4 bases; unmatched bases: 13. The CDR3 is made up of 16 amino acids. Germline-derived CDR1 and CDR2 are MDHEN and SYDVKM. The CDR3 DNA follows: TGTGCCAGCAGGGGGAGCGCAGGGGGCCGGGGCACTGAAGCTTTCTTT. Protein product: CASRGSAGGRGTEAFF.

The genes are TRBV5-8 and TRBJ2-7, with 10 bases matching TRBD1. Germline V gives CDR1 SGHTS, CDR2 YDEGEE. The CDR3 consists of 14 residues. V trimming: 4 bases; J trimming: 3 bases; junction bases outside the gene matches: 4. The chain's CDR3 is CASSRQGASYEQYF. CDR3 in DNA: TGTGCCAGCAGCAGACAGGGGGCGAGCTACGAGCAGTACTTC.